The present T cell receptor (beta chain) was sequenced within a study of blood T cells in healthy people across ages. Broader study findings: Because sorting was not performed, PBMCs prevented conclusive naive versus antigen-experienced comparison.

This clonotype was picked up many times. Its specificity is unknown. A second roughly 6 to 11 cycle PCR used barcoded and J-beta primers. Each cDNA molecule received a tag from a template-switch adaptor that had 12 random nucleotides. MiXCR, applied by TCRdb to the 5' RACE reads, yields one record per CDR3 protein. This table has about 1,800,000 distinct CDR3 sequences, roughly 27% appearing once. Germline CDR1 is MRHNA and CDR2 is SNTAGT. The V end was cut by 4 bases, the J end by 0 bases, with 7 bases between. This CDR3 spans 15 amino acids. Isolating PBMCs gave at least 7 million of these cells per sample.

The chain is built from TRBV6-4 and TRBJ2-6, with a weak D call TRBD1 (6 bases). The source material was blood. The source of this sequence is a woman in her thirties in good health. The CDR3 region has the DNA TGTGCCAGCAGTGCACAGGGCTCTGGGGCCAACGTCCTGACTTTC. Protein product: CASSAQGSGANVLTF.